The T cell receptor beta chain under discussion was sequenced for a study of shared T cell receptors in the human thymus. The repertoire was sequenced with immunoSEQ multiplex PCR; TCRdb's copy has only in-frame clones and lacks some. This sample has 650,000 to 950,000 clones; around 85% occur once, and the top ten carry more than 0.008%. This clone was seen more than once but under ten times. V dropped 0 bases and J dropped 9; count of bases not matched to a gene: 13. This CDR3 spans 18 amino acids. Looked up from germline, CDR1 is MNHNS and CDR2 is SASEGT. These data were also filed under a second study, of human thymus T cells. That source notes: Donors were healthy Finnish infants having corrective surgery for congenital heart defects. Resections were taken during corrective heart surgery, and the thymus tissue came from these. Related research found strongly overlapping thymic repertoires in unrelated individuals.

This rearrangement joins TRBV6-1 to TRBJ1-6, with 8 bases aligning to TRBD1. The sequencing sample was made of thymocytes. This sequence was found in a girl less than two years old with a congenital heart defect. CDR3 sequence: CASSEAPPGQGCSSPLHF. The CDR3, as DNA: TGTGCCAGCAGTGAAGCGCCCCCCGGACAGGGATGTAGTTCACCCCTCCACTTT.